This TCR beta chain emerged from a study of shared clonotypes between healthy human individuals. Each cell subset's genomic DNA was divided evenly among several immunoSEQ plates. The assay was immunoSEQ multiplex PCR, and TCRdb's table has in-frame clones only and misses some. The sample has 630,000 or so clones; 95% to 98% are singletons. Findings of the study overall: A reduction in generation probabilities was seen for non-shared clonotypes relative to those shared by all four donors.

Naive CD8 isolation took CD45RO-negative cells positively selected for CCR7 and excluded terminally differentiated effector memory CD45RA+ cells. This CDR3 comprises 16 residues. V lost 6 bases and J lost 5, with 24 bases in between. Germline CDR1 is SQVTM and CDR2 is ANQGSEA. Of note for this clone: Its antigen remains unidentified.

The chain joins TRBV29-1 to TRBJ2-3, with D possibly being TRBD2 (6 bases). The sample comprised naive CD8+ T cells sorted from blood. The clonotype comes from a man between 25 and 39 years old in good health. CDR3 DNA: TGCAGCGTCCTTTCCCGGGACTCCCCGGTGGGAGATACGCAGTATTTT. Its translation: CSVLSRDSPVGDTQYF.